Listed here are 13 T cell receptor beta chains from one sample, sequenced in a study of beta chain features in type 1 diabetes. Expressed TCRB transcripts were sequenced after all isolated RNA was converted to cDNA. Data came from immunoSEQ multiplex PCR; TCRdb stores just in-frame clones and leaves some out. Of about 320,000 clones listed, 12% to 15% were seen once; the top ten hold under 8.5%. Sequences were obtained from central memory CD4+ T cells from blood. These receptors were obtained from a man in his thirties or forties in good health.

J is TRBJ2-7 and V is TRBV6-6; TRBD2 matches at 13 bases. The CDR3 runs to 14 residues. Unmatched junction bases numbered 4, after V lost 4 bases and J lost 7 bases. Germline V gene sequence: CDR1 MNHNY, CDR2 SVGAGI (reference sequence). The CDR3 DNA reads TGTGCCAGCAGTTCCGGACTAGCGGGAGAGGAGCAGTACGTC. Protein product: CASSSGLAGEEQYV.

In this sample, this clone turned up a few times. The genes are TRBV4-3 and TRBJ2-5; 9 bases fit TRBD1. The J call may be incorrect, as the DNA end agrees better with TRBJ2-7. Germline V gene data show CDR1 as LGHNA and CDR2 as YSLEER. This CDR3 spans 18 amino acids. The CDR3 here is CASSQVSGQGWGTYEQYF. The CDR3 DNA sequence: TGCGCCAGCAGCCAAGTTTCAGGACAGGGGTGGGGAACCTACGAGCAGTACTTC.

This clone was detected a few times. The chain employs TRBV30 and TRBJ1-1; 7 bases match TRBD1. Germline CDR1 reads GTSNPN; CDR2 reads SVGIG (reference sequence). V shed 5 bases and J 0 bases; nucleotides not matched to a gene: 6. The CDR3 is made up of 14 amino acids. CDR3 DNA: TGTGCCTGGGACCCGGGACAGTTGAACACTGAAGCTTTCTTT. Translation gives CAWDPGQLNTEAFF.

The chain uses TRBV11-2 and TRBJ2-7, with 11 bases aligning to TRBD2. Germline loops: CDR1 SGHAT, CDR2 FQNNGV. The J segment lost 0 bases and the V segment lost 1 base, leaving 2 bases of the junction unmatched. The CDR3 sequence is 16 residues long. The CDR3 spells CASSLGTSGGSYEQYF. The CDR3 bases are TGTGCCAGCAGCTTAGGTACTAGCGGGGGCTCCTACGAGCAGTACTTC.

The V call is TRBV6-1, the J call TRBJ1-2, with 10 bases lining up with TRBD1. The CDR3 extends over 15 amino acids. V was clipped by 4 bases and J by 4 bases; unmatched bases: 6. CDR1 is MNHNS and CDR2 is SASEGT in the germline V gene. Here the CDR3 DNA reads TGTGCCAGCAGTGTGACCGGGACAGGGGCCTATGGCTACACCTTC. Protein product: CASSVTGTGAYGYTF.

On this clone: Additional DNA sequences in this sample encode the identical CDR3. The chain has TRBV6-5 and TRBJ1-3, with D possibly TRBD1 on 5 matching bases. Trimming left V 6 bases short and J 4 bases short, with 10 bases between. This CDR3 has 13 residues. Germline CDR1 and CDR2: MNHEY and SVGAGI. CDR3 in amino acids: CASSTGAGNTIYF. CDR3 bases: TGTGCCAGCAGCACAGGAGCCGGAAACACCATATATTTT.

The CDR3 coding sequence is TGTGCCAGCAGCGTAGATTCCCGGTGGGAGACCCAGTACTTC. Amino acid sequence: CASSVDSRWETQYF. This chain uses TRBV9 with TRBJ2-5; D remains ambiguous. V lost 0 bases and J 5 bases, leaving 11 bases between the germline ends. The CDR3 runs to 14 residues. CDR1 and CDR2 (germline): SGDLS, YYNGEE.

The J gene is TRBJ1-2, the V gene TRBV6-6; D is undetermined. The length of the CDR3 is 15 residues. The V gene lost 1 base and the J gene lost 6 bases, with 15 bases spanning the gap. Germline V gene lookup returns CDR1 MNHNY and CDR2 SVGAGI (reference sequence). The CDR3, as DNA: TGTGCCAGCAGTTACTACTTCGGCGGACCTGATGGCTACACCTTC. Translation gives CASSYYFGGPDGYTF.

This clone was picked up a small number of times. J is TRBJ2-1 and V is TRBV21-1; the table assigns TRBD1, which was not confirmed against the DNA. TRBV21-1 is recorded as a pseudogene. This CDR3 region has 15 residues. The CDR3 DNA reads TGTGCCAGCAGCAAACAGGGGTTGAAGTACAATGAGCAGTTCTTC. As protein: CASSKQGLKYNEQFF.

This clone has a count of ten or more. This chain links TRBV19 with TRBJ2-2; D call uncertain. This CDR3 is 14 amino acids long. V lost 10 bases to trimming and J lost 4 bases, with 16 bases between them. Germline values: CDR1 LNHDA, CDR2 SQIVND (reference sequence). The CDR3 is CATRRARSTGELFF. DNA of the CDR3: TGTGCCACAAGAAGGGCTAGGTCCACCGGGGAGCTGTTTTTT.

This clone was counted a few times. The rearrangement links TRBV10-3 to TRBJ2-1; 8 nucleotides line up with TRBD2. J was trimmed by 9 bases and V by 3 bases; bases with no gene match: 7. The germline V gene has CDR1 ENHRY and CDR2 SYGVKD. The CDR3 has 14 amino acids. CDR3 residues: CAISEMGLGGEQFF. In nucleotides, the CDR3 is TGTGCCATCAGTGAAATGGGACTAGGAGGTGAGCAGTTCTTC.

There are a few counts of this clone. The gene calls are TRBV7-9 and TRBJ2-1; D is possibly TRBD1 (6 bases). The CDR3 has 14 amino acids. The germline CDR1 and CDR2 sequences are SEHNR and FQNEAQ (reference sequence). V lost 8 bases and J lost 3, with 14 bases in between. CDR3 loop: CASGMGAFYNEQFF. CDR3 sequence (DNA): TGTGCCAGCGGGATGGGGGCTTTCTACAATGAGCAGTTCTTC.

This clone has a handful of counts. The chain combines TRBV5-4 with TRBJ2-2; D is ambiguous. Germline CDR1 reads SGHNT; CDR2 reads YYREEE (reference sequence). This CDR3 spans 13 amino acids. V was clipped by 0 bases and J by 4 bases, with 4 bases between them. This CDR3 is CASSLDSTGELFF. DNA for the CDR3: TGTGCCAGCAGCTTGGACAGCACCGGGGAGCTGTTTTTT.